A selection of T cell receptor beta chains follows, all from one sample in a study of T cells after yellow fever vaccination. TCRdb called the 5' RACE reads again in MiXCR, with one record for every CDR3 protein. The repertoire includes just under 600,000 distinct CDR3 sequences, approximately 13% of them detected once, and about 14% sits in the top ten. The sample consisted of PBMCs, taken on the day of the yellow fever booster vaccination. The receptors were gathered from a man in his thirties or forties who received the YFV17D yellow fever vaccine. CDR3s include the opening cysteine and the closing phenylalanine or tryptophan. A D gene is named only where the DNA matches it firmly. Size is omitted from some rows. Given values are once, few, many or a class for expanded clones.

CASSLEGLVAGRNEQFF | TGTGCCAGCAGCTTAGAAGGGTTGGTAGCGGGACGGAATGAGCAGTTCTTC | TRBD2 | TRBJ2-1 | TRBV7-9 | few
CASGPRDTPGTDTQYF | TGCGCCAGCGGACCTAGGGACACCCCCGGTACAGATACGCAGTATTTT | . | TRBJ2-3 | TRBV5-1 | .
CAGSDTASYEQYF | TGTGCCGGCTCGGACACCGCCTCCTACGAGCAGTACTTC | . | TRBJ2-7 | TRBV7-9 | .
CASSPKQIGLAGGYEQYF | TGTGCCAGCAGCCCGAAACAAATTGGGCTAGCGGGAGGATACGAGCAGTACTTC | TRBD2 | TRBJ2-7 | TRBV11-2 | few
CASSFSAFGQRKGEQYF | TGTGCCAGCAGTTTTTCCGCGTTTGGCCAGCGGAAGGGCGAGCAGTACTTC | . | TRBJ2-7 | TRBV12-3/TRBV12-4 | .
CATSEVVGEAFF | TGTGCCACCAGTGAGGTTGTGGGTGAAGCTTTCTTT | . | TRBJ1-1 | TRBV24-1 | .
CASSLRRGTDTDTQYF | TGTGCCAGCAGCTTAAGGCGCGGAACAGACACAGATACGCAGTATTTT | . | TRBJ2-3 | TRBV11-2 | .
CASSLRGSNTGELFF | TGTGCCAGCAGCTTAAGGGGTAGTAACACCGGGGAGCTGTTTTTT | . | TRBJ2-2 | TRBV7-2 | many
CAWSLVRIYNEQFF | TGTGCCTGGAGTTTGGTCAGGATTTACAATGAGCAGTTCTTC | . | TRBJ2-1 | TRBV30 | .
CASSLVAGGPEQYF | TGTGCCAGCAGCTTAGTAGCGGGAGGACCCGAGCAGTACTTC | TRBD2 | TRBJ2-7 | TRBV7-9 | .
CASSPPGVPEKLFF | TGTGCCAGCAGTCCACCGGGAGTCCCCGAAAAACTGTTTTTT | . | TRBJ1-4 | TRBV12-3/TRBV12-4 | few
CASSQDWAYEQYF | TGCGCCAGCAGCCAAGATTGGGCCTACGAGCAGTACTTC | . | TRBJ2-7 | TRBV4-1 | few
CASSRVTRVGNTIYF | TGTGCCAGCAGCCGGGTCACCCGGGTCGGAAACACCATATATTTT | . | TRBJ1-3 | TRBV5-5 | few
CASSFWDRTYGYTF | TGTGCCAGCAGTTTCTGGGACAGGACGTATGGCTACACCTTC | TRBD1 | TRBJ1-2 | TRBV28 | .
CASSYGFASGGPGDEQYF | TGTGCCAGCAGTTACGGTTTCGCTAGCGGGGGGCCCGGAGACGAGCAGTACTTC | TRBD2 | TRBJ2-7 | TRBV6-5 | .
CASSTRDSLPYEQYF | TGTGCCAGCAGCACCCGGGACAGCTTACCCTACGAGCAGTACTTC | TRBD1 | TRBJ2-7 | TRBV7-6 | .